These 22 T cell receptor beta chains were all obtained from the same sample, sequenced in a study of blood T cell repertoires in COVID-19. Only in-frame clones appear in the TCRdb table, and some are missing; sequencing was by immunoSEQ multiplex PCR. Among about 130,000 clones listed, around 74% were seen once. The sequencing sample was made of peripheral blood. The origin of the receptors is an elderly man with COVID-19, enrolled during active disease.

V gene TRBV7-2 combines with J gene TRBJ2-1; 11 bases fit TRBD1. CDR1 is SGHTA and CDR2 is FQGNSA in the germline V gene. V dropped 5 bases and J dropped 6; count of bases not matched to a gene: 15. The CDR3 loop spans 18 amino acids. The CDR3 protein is CASSLHPPAGTGGNEQFF. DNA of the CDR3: TGTGCCAGCAGCCTACACCCCCCCGCCGGGACAGGGGGCAATGAGCAGTTCTTC.

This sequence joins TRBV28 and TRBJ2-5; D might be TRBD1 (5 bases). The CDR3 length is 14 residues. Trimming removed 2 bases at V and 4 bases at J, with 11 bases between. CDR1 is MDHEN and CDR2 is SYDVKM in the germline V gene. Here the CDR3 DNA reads TGTGCCAGCAGTTTAACAGGTTGGACAGAGACCCAGTACTTC. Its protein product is CASSLTGWTETQYF.

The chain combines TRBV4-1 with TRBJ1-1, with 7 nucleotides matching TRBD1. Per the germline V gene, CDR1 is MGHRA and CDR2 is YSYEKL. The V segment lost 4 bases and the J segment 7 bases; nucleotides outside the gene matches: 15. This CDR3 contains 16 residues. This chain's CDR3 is CASSPETTGPRHEAFF. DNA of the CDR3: TGCGCCAGCAGCCCCGAAACGACAGGGCCCCGCCATGAAGCTTTCTTT.

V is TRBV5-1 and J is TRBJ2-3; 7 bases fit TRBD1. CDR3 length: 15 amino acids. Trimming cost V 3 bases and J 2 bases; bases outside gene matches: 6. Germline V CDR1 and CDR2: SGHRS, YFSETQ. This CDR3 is CASSSGQLDTDTQYF. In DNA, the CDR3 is TGCGCCAGCAGCTCGGGACAGCTCGACACAGATACGCAGTATTTT.

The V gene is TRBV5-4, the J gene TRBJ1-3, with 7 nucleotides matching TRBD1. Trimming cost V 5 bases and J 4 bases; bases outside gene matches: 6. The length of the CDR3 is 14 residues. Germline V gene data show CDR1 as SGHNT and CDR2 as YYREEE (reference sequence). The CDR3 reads CASRTGQEGNTIYF. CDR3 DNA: TGTGCCAGCAGAACCGGACAGGAGGGAAACACCATATATTTT.

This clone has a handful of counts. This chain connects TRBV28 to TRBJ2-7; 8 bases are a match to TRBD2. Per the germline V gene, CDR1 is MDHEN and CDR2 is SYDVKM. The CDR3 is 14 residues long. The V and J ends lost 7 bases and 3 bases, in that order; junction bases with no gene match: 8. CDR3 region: CASTKSGSLYEQYF. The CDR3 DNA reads TGTGCCAGCACCAAAAGCGGGAGTCTCTACGAGCAGTACTTC.

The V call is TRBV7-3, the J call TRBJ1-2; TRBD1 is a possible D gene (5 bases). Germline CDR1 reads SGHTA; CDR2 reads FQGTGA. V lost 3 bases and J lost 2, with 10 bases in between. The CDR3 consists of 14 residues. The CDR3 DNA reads TGTGCCAGCAGCTTTAGTTCAGGGAACTATGGCTACACCTTC. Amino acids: CASSFSSGNYGYTF.

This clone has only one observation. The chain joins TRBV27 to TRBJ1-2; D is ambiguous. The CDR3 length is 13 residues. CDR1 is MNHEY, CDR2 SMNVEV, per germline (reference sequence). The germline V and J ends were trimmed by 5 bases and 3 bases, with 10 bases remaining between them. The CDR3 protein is CASSQDTYYGYTF. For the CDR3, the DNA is TGTGCCAGCAGTCAAGACACTTACTATGGCTACACCTTC.

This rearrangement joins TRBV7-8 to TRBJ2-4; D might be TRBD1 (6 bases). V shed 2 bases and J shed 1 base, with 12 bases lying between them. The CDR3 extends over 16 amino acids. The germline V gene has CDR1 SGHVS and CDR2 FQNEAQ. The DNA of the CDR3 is TGTGCCAGCAGCTTACTAGGGGGAGTGGCCAAAAACATTCAGTACTTC. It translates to CASSLLGGVAKNIQYF.

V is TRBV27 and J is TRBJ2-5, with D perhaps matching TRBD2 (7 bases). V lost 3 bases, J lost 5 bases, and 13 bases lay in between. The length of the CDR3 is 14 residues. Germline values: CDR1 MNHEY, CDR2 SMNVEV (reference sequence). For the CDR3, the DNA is TGTGCCAGCAGTTTTTGGGGGGGCTCGGAGACCCAGTACTTC. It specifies CASSFWGGSETQYF.

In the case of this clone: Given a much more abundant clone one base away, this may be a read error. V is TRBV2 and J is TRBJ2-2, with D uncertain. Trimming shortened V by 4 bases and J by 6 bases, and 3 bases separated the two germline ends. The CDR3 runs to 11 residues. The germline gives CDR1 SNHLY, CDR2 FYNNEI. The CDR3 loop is CASSVAGELFF. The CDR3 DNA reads TGTGCCAGCAGTGTCGCCGGGGAGCTGTTTTTT.

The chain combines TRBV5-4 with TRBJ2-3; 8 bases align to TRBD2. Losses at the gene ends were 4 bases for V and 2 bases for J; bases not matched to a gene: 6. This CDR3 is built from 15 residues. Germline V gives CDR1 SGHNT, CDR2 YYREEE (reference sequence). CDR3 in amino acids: CASSQTGGITDTQYF. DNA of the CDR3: TGTGCCAGCAGCCAAACGGGAGGGATCACAGATACGCAGTATTTT.

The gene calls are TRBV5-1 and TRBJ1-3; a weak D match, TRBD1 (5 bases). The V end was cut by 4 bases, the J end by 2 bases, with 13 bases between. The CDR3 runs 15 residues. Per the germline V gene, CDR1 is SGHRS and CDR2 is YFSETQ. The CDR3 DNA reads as TGCGCCAGCAGCCCCCAGGCGGGGGCTGGAAACACCATATATTTT. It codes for CASSPQAGAGNTIYF.

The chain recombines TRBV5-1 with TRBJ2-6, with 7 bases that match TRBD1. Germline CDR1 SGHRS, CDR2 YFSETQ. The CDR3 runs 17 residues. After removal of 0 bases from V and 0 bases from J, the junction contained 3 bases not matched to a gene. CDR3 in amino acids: CASSLEGGHSGANVLTF. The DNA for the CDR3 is TGCGCCAGCAGCTTGGAAGGGGGCCACTCTGGGGCCAACGTCCTGACTTTC.

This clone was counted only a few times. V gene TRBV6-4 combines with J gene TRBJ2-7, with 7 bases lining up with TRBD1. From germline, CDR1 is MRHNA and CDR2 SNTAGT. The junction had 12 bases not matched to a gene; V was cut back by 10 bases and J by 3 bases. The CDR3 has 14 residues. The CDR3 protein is CATPKWAGGYEQYF. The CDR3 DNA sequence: TGTGCCACCCCAAAGTGGGCAGGGGGCTACGAGCAGTACTTC.

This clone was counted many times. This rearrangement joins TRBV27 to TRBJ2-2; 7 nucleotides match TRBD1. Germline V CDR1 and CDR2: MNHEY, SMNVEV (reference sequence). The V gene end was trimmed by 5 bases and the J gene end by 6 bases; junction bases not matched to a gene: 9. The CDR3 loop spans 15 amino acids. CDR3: CASSPWTGSAGELFF. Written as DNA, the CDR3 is TGTGCCAGCAGTCCCTGGACAGGCTCGGCCGGGGAGCTGTTTTTT.

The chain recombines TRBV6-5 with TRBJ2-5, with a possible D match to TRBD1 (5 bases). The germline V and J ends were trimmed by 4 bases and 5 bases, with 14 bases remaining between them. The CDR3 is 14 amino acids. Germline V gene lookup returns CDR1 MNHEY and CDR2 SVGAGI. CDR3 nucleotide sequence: TGTGCCAGCAGTTCCAAGGGGCTTTGGGAGACCCAGTACTTC. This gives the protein CASSSKGLWETQYF.

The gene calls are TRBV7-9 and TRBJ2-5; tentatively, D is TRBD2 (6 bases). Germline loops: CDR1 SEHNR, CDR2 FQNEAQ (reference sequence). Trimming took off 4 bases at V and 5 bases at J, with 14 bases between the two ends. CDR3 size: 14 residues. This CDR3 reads CASSSLAPGETQYF. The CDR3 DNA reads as TGTGCCAGCAGCTCACTAGCCCCGGGTGAGACCCAGTACTTC.

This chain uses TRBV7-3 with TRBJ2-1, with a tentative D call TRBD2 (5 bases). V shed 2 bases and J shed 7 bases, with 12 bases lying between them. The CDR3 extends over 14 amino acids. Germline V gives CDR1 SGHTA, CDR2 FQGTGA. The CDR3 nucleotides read TGTGCCAGCAGCTTACCGGGAACTGATAATGAGCAGTTCTTC. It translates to CASSLPGTDNEQFF.

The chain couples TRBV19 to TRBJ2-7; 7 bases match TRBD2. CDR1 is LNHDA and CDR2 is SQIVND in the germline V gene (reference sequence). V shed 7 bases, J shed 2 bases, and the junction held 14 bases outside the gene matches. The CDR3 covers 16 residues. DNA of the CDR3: TGTGCCAGTACCCCGGCAGGTGGGACTATCCCCTACGAGCAGTACTTC. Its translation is CASTPAGGTIPYEQYF.

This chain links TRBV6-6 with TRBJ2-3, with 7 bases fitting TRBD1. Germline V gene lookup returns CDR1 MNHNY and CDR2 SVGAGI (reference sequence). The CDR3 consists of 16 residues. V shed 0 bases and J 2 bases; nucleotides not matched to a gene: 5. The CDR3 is CASSYSAGGITDTQYF. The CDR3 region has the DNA TGTGCCAGCAGTTACTCCGCAGGGGGTATCACAGATACGCAGTATTTT.

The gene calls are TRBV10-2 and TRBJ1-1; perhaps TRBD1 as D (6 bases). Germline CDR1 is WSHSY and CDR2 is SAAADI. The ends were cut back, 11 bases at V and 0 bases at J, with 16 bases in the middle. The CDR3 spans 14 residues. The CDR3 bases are TGCGCCGCCAGGGGAACAGTGCTGAACACTGAAGCTTTCTTT. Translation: CAARGTVLNTEAFF.